This entry lists 2 T cell receptor beta chains sequenced from one sample in a study of T cells in localized non-small cell lung cancer. Sequenced by immunoSEQ multiplex PCR; TCRdb stores in-frame clones only, minus some. The data show tens of thousands of clones, 78% seen once. The sequencing used peripheral blood, collected before any cancer treatment. The receptor source for this set is a male donor at least 60 years old with stage II squamous cell lung carcinoma.

This clone occurred a few times. The chain couples TRBV6-5 to TRBJ2-7, with D possibly called TRBD1 or TRBD2 (7 bases each). This CDR3 has 13 amino acids. CDR1 MNHEY and CDR2 SVGAGI come from the germline V gene. V dropped 7 bases and J dropped 4 bases, with 14 bases sitting between them. This CDR3 is CASNRQGGYEQYF. CDR3 coding DNA: TGTGCCAGCAACCGACAGGGAGGGTACGAGCAGTACTTC.

This clone was observed a handful of times. The chain is built from TRBV5-1 and TRBJ2-7, with 8 positions matching TRBD2. The CDR3 consists of 14 residues. Trimming cost V 4 bases and J 2 bases; bases outside gene matches: 5. The germline gives CDR1 SGHRS, CDR2 YFSETQ. For the CDR3, the DNA is TGCGCCAGCAGCGAGGGACTAGTTGCCTACGAGCAGTACTTC. Its protein product is CASSEGLVAYEQYF. The full variable domain, with the rest looked up from reference TRBV5-1 and TRBJ2-7, is KAGVTQTPRYLIKTRGQQVTLSCSPISGHRSVSWYQQTPGQGLQFLFEYFSETQRNKGNFPGRFSGRQFSNSRSEMNVSTLELGDSALYLCASSEGLVAYEQYFGPGTRLTVT.